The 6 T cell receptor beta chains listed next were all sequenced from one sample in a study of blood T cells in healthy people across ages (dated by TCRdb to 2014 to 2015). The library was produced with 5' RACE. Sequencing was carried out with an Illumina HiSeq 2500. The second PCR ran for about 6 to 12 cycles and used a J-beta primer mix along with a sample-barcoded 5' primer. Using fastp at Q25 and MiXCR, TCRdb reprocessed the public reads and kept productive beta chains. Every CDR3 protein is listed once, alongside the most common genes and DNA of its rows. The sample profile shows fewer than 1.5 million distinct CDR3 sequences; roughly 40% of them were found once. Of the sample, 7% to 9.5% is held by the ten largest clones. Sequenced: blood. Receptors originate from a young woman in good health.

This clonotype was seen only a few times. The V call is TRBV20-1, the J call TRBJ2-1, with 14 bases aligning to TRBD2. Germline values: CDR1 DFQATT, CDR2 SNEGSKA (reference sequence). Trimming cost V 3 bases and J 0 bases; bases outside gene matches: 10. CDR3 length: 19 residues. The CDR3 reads CSARKTSGGAEDSYNEQFF. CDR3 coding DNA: TGCAGTGCTAGGAAGACTAGCGGGGGGGCGGAAGACTCCTACAATGAGCAGTTCTTC.

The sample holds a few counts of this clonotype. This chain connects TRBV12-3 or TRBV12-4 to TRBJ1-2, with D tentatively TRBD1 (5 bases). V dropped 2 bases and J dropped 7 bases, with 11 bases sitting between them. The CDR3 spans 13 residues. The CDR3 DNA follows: TGTGCCAGCAGTTTATCGACAGTTTCTGGCTACACCTTC. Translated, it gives CASSLSTVSGYTF.

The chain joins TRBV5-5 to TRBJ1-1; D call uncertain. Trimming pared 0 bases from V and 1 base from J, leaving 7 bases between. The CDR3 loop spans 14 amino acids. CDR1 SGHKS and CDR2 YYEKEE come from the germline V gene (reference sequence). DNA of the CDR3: TGTGCCAGCAGCTTGGCACAAGCGAACACTGAAGCTTTCTTT. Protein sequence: CASSLAQANTEAFF.

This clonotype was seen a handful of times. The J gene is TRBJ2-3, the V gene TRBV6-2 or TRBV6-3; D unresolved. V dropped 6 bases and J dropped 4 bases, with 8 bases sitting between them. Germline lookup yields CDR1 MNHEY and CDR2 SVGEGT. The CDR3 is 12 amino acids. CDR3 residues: CASRASADTQYF. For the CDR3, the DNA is TGTGCCAGCAGGGCCAGCGCAGATACGCAGTATTTT.

CDR3 sequence (DNA): TGTGCCGGGGCGGAAGCTTTCTTT. It codes for CAGAEAFF. The chain uses TRBV6-5 and TRBJ1-1, with D perhaps matching TRBD1 (5 bases). Germline lookup yields CDR1 MNHEY and CDR2 SVGAGI. V shed 11 bases and J shed 8 bases, with 6 bases lying between them. CDR3 length equals 8 residues.

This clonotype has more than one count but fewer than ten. The CDR3 is CSARGGSVTEAFF. CDR3 DNA sequence: TGCAGTGCTAGAGGGGGTTCGGTCACTGAAGCTTTCTTT. V gene TRBV20-1 combines with J gene TRBJ1-1; D not resolved. This CDR3 comprises 13 residues. V lost 1 base and J 4 bases, leaving 10 bases between the germline ends. Germline V gene sequence: CDR1 DFQATT, CDR2 SNEGSKA (reference sequence).